This T cell receptor beta chain stems from a study of spatial heterogeneity in lung cancer. Study as a whole: Alpha-chain sequences were detected in numbers that were consistently lower than beta-chain sequences. Overall study results and limits: Circulating ubiquitous expanded tumor TCRs were observed more frequently at resection than at follow-up.

Unique molecular identifiers, one per molecule, were present on every TCR cDNA molecule. Via MiXCR, TCRdb re-called the 5' RACE reads, giving one row per CDR3 protein. Of about 50,000 distinct CDR3 sequences detected, 7.6% appear once; the ten largest clones hold more than 10%. Time point reported: sample taken at primary tumor resection. Without sorting, whole RNA was sequenced from tumor, nontumor lung or frozen PBMC. Donors were roughly 70 untreated early-stage non-small cell lung cancer patients. As to this clonotype: The antigen remains unidentified.

V lost 4 bases to trimming and J lost 2 bases; unmatched junction nucleotides: 10. Per germline, CDR1 MNHEY and CDR2 SVGAGI. CDR3 length: 17 residues. Sequences were derived from PBMCs, sampled at surgery. This TCR came from a female donor with early-stage non-small cell lung cancer. The V gene is TRBV6-5, the J gene TRBJ2-1; 8 bases align to TRBD2. CDR3 nucleotides: TGTGCCAGCAGTTCCACTCCGGGACTAGGAGCCTACAATGAGCAGTTCTTC. Its translation is CASSSTPGLGAYNEQFF.